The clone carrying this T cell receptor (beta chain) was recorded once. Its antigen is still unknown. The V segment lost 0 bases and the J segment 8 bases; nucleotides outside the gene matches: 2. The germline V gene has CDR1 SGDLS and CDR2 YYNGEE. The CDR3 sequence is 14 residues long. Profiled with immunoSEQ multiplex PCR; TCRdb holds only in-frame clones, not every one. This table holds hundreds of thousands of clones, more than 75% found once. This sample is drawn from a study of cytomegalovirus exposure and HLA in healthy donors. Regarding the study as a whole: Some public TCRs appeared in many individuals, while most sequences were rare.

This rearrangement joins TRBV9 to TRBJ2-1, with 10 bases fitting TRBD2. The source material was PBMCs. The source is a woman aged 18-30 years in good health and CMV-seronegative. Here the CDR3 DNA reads TGTGCCAGCAGCGTAGGGCTAGCGGGAGATGAGCAGTTCTTC. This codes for CASSVGLAGDEQFF.